This TCR beta chain was obtained from a study of blood T cell repertoires in COVID-19. Method: immunoSEQ multiplex PCR; TCRdb's copy keeps in-frame clones and lacks some. The repertoire consists of more than 85,000 clones, with 87% occurring once and the leading ten covering 3.5% to 5.5%. The V gene's germline CDR1 is LGHNA and CDR2 YNFKEQ. Trimming removed 0 bases from V and 3 bases from J, with 11 bases in between. This CDR3 region has 15 residues. The receptor comes from a man between 65 and 85 years old with acute or convalescent COVID-19. The chain links TRBV4-2 to TRBJ1-1; no reliable D call. The sequencing sample was made of peripheral blood. CDR3 sequence (DNA): TGTGCCAGCAGCCAAGAATCCGACGGGGACACTGAAGCTTTCTTT. Translation gives CASSQESDGDTEAFF.